The text below deals with one T cell receptor beta chain. This sample is drawn from a study of blood T cell repertoires in COVID-19. In the original processing: Reference gene primer amplification in the assay estimated nucleated cell counts. Only in-frame clones appear in the TCRdb table, and some are missing; sequencing was by immunoSEQ multiplex PCR. V, J and clone size reflect that table, while D and trimming were determined from the DNA. Counted here are 210,000 or so clones, around 80% occurring once; the ten biggest clones make up 4.3%. Sequencing was carried out using PBMCs or T cells enriched from blood (not recorded which). This receptor was taken from a man aged 25 to 40 with acute COVID-19.

CDR3: CATRPTGGTEAFF. The CDR3 DNA is TGTGCCACCAGACCGACAGGGGGCACTGAAGCTTTCTTT. The V and J genes are TRBV24-1 and TRBJ1-1, with 9 bases identical to TRBD1. Germline-derived CDR1 and CDR2 are KGHDR and SFDVKD. This CDR3 region has 13 residues. The junction had 3 bases not matched to a gene; V was cut back by 7 bases and J by 4 bases.